This TCR beta chain originates from a study of CD8 T cells in Susac syndrome. About the research overall: Intravenous immunoglobulin alone or corticosteroids were being given to patients with Susac syndrome at blood draw, unless they were therapy-naive. Study observations and caveats: A relatively small number of individuals underwent TCR sequencing and HLA analysis.

After extraction with the RNeasy kit, roughly 0.45 to 1 ug of the RNA was reverse transcribed using random hexamers. An immunoSEQ multiplex PCR amplified TCR beta CDR3 over 54 Vbeta and 13 Jbeta. MiXCR, run by TCRdb on the immunoSEQ multiplex PCR reads, gives a single entry per CDR3 protein. This table holds about 150,000 distinct CDR3 sequences, approximately 94% found once. V was pared by 3 bases and J by 6 bases, with 14 bases between. Germline-derived CDR1 and CDR2 are MRHNA and SNTAGT. This CDR3 comprises 15 residues. Points on this clonotype: Its antigen is undetermined.

The chain has TRBV6-4 and TRBJ2-2, with D hard to call. Sequenced input: CD4+ T cells from PBMCs. The receptor comes from a human donor with Susac syndrome. The CDR3 region has the DNA TGTGCCAGCAGTGAGTTATCGATGGGTGCCGGGGAGCTGTTTTTT. Its translation is CASSELSMGAGELFF.